The next 23 T cell receptor beta chains were all read from a single sample in a study of T cell changes during pregnancy in multiple sclerosis. Method: immunoSEQ multiplex PCR; TCRdb's copy keeps in-frame clones and lacks some. The sample contains 35,000 to 50,000 clones, roughly nine tenths of which appear only once. This material consisted of peripheral blood, taken in the second trimester of pregnancy. These receptors were obtained from a female donor in good health, enrolled as a control in a pregnancy study.

The rearrangement uses TRBV5-1 and TRBJ2-1; 13 bases are shared with TRBD2. The CDR3 has 15 residues. J gave up 9 bases and V 6 bases, and 9 bases lay outside the gene matches. Germline V CDR1 and CDR2: SGHRS, YFSETQ. DNA of the CDR3: TGCGCCAGCAACTTCGGACTAGCGGGAGCAGGTGAGCAGTTCTTC. This translates into CASNFGLAGAGEQFF. The full variable domain, with the rest looked up from reference TRBV5-1 and TRBJ2-1, is KAGVTQTPRYLIKTRGQQVTLSCSPISGHRSVSWYQQTPGQGLQFLFEYFSETQRNKGNFPGRFSGRQFSNSRSEMNVSTLELGDSALYLCASNFGLAGAGEQFFGPGTRLTVL.

The CDR3 sequence is CATSRDPTSGSGNEQYF. CDR3 in DNA: TGTGCCACCAGCAGAGACCCGACTAGCGGGAGCGGTAACGAGCAGTACTTC. V is TRBV15 and J is TRBJ2-7; 12 bases agree with TRBD2. This CDR3 region has 17 residues. After removal of 0 bases from V and 5 bases from J, the junction contained 8 bases not matched to a gene. Germline-derived CDR1 and CDR2 are LNHNV and YYDKDF (reference sequence).

The chain employs TRBV4-1 and TRBJ2-7; a possible D gene is TRBD2 (5 bases). Trimming shortened V by 8 bases and J by 5 bases, and 16 bases separated the two germline ends. Per germline, CDR1 MGHRA and CDR2 YSYEKL. The CDR3 length is 13 residues. CDR3 sequence: CASAAPLGNEQYF. The CDR3 coding sequence is TGCGCCAGCGCCGCTCCCCTCGGGAACGAGCAGTACTTC.

This clone has a single count. In DNA, the CDR3 is TGTGCCAGTAGTCCTAGCGGGGGCCAACCTAGGGAGCAGTTCTTC. Translating it yields CASSPSGGQPREQFF. The rearrangement joins TRBV19 to TRBJ2-1, with 10 bases identical to TRBD2. CDR1 and CDR2 from the germline V gene are LNHDA and SQIVND (reference sequence). This CDR3 comprises 15 residues. Trimming at V came to 5 bases and at J to 10 bases, leaving 11 bases not matched to a gene.

The V call is TRBV29-1, the J call TRBJ1-1; TRBD1 agrees at 9 bases. Germline CDR1 reads SQVTM; CDR2 reads ANQGSEA. The CDR3 totals 13 residues. The junction had 4 bases not matched to a gene; V was cut back by 6 bases and J by 2 bases. The DNA of the CDR3 is TGCAGCGTCCTGGACAGGGGAAACACTGAAGCTTTCTTT. Residues: CSVLDRGNTEAFF.

The chain employs TRBV2 and TRBJ2-5; D may be TRBD1 (6 bases). The germline gives CDR1 SNHLY, CDR2 FYNNEI. CDR3 length equals 16 residues. The V end was cut by 5 bases, the J end by 11 bases, with 27 bases between. The CDR3 DNA is TGTGCCAGCAGTTACGGAGAGACAGGACCTAGAGGGGAGCAGTACTTC. The encoded protein is CASSYGETGPRGEQYF.

The V and J genes are TRBV30 and TRBJ2-1; TRBD1 is a possible D gene (7 bases). The germline V and J ends were trimmed by 2 bases and 1 base, with 15 bases remaining between them. The CDR3 has 16 residues. Germline V gene lookup returns CDR1 GTSNPN and CDR2 SVGIG (reference sequence). For the CDR3, the DNA is TGTGCCTGGAGTTCAGGCAGGGGGGTGTCCTACAATGAGCAGTTCTTC. This codes for CAWSSGRGVSYNEQFF.

This clone was recorded a few times. The genes are TRBV27 and TRBJ1-5; no clear D. The CDR3 totals 15 residues. Trimming cost V 2 bases and J 0 bases, with 8 bases left between them. Germline V gives CDR1 MNHEY, CDR2 SMNVEV (reference sequence). The CDR3 region is CASSLDINSNQPQHF. The CDR3 DNA sequence: TGTGCCAGCAGTTTAGACATTAATAGCAATCAGCCCCAGCATTTT.

This chain connects TRBV2 to TRBJ1-2, with D possibly matching TRBD1 (6 bases). Germline V gene sequence: CDR1 SNHLY, CDR2 FYNNEI. The CDR3 contains 12 residues. V lost 7 bases to trimming and J lost 4 bases, with 10 bases between them. In DNA, the CDR3 is TGTGCCAGCAATGCAGGGGCCTATGGCTACACCTTC. Protein: CASNAGAYGYTF.

This clone was recorded only once. The chain recombines TRBV4-2 with TRBJ2-1, with D perhaps matching TRBD2 (6 bases). Between the trimmed V and J ends, which lost 0 bases and 0 bases, there was a span of 12 bases. Germline V gene sequence: CDR1 LGHNA, CDR2 YNFKEQ. The CDR3 contains 17 residues. The CDR3 is CASSQDLAGSSYNEQFF. The CDR3, as DNA: TGTGCCAGCAGCCAAGATTTGGCGGGGAGCTCCTACAATGAGCAGTTCTTC.

The chain uses TRBV6-4 and TRBJ2-3, with 11 bases lining up with TRBD2. This CDR3 contains 15 residues. Germline values: CDR1 MRHNA, CDR2 SNTAGT. V was clipped by 0 bases and J by 4 bases; unmatched bases: 0. CDR3 DNA sequence: TGTGCCAGCAGTGACTCTAGCGGGGGGGCAGATACGCAGTATTTT. Translated, it gives CASSDSSGGADTQYF.

The chain carries TRBV29-1 and TRBJ1-3, with D possibly TRBD1 on 6 matching bases. The CDR3 has 13 residues. V lost 5 bases to trimming and J lost 2 bases, with 10 bases between them. Germline assignment: CDR1 SQVTM and CDR2 ANQGSEA. The CDR3 is CSVRAGAGNTIYF. The CDR3 nucleotides read TGCAGCGTTAGGGCAGGGGCTGGAAACACCATATATTTT.

The chain links TRBV7-8 to TRBJ1-2, with 9 bases identical to TRBD1. The CDR3 runs to 15 residues. Trimming removed 0 bases from V and 5 bases from J; junction bases left unmatched: 4. Germline-derived CDR1 and CDR2 are SGHVS and FQNEAQ. DNA of the CDR3: TGTGCCAGCAGCTTAGCCGGACAGGGGCGTTATGGCTACACCTTC. Encoded protein: CASSLAGQGRYGYTF.

The chain links TRBV2 to TRBJ1-4; D ambiguous. Trimming shortened V by 3 bases and J by 4 bases, and 15 bases separated the two germline ends. Germline CDR1 is SNHLY and CDR2 is FYNNEI. This CDR3 region has 16 residues. Here the CDR3 reads CASSEQGVLFNEKLFF. Written as DNA, the CDR3 is TGTGCCAGCAGTGAGCAAGGAGTACTATTTAATGAAAAACTGTTTTTT.

The chain carries TRBV11-2 and TRBJ2-1; 15 bases align to TRBD2. The CDR3 extends over 17 amino acids. After removal of 0 bases from V and 7 bases from J, the junction contained 4 bases not matched to a gene. Germline CDR1 reads SGHAT; CDR2 reads FQNNGV. CDR3 sequence reads: CASSLDSGTSGRNEQFF. The CDR3 DNA sequence: TGTGCCAGCAGCTTAGATTCCGGGACTAGCGGGAGGAATGAGCAGTTCTTC.

V usage is TRBV6-1 and J usage is TRBJ2-1, with no clear D. CDR1 is MNHNS and CDR2 is SASEGT in the germline V gene. This CDR3 contains 14 residues. V shed 9 bases and J shed 6 bases, with 18 bases lying between them. CDR3 coding DNA: TGTGCCAGTGCGTTAAGTTATGGGCTCAATGAGCAGTTCTTC. Its protein product is CASALSYGLNEQFF.

This clone has just a few counts. This chain uses TRBV9 with TRBJ1-1; D uncertain. V was trimmed by 0 bases and J by 4 bases, leaving 10 bases between them. The CDR3 runs 14 residues. The germline V gene has CDR1 SGDLS and CDR2 YYNGEE. CDR3 DNA sequence: TGTGCCAGCAGCGTAGCTACACAGAGCACTGAAGCTTTCTTT. Its translation is CASSVATQSTEAFF.

V gene TRBV5-1 combines with J gene TRBJ2-2, with 7 bases aligning to TRBD1. The V gene's germline CDR1 is SGHRS and CDR2 YFSETQ. Trimming took 0 bases from V and 1 from J; bases not matched to a gene: 0. The CDR3 covers 15 residues. The CDR3 here is CASSLGDRNTGELFF. DNA for the CDR3: TGCGCCAGCAGCTTGGGGGACAGGAACACCGGGGAGCTGTTTTTT.

This clone was detected a few times. This rearrangement joins TRBV9 to TRBJ1-1, with 8 bases aligning to TRBD1. V dropped 3 bases and J dropped 1; count of bases not matched to a gene: 8. The CDR3 runs 16 residues. CDR1 SGDLS and CDR2 YYNGEE come from the germline V gene. The CDR3 region is CASSALRTGKNTEAFF. CDR3 in DNA: TGTGCCAGCAGCGCACTTAGGACAGGGAAGAACACTGAAGCTTTCTTT.

Note on this clone: The germline gene is not matched at one end of the junction; a read error may be the cause. This chain links TRBV7-7 with TRBJ2-3, with 11 bases identical to TRBD2. The germline V gene has CDR1 SSHAT and CDR2 FNYEAQ (reference sequence). The CDR3 has 15 residues. The CDR3 region has the DNA TGTGCTAGCAGCTTAGTTGGACTAGCGGGAGATACGCAGTATTTT. Translation: CASSLVGLAGDTQYF.

CDR3 in amino acids: CASSLQQLPDTQYF. The CDR3 DNA reads as TGCGCCAGCAGCTTGCAACAGCTCCCAGATACGCAGTATTTT. J is TRBJ2-3 and V is TRBV5-1; D ambiguous. This CDR3 has 14 residues. Germline V gene lookup returns CDR1 SGHRS and CDR2 YFSETQ. The germline V and J ends were trimmed by 1 base and 4 bases, with 10 bases remaining between them.

This clone was seen a handful of times. CDR3: CAGASDREAFF. For the CDR3, the DNA is TGTGCCGGAGCCTCGGACAGGGAAGCTTTCTTT. The J gene is TRBJ1-1, the V gene TRBV28; 7 nucleotides line up with TRBD1. Germline-derived CDR1 and CDR2 are MDHEN and SYDVKM. CDR3 size: 11 residues. Trimming cost V 11 bases and J 8 bases; bases outside gene matches: 8.

This chain connects TRBV28 to TRBJ1-5; D not resolved. The CDR3 runs 13 residues. The V gene lost 6 bases and the J gene lost 5 bases, with 11 bases spanning the gap. CDR1 is MDHEN, CDR2 SYDVKM, per germline. The chain's CDR3 is CASRPPLDQPQHF. As DNA, the CDR3 is TGTGCCAGCAGACCGCCACTAGATCAGCCCCAGCATTTT.